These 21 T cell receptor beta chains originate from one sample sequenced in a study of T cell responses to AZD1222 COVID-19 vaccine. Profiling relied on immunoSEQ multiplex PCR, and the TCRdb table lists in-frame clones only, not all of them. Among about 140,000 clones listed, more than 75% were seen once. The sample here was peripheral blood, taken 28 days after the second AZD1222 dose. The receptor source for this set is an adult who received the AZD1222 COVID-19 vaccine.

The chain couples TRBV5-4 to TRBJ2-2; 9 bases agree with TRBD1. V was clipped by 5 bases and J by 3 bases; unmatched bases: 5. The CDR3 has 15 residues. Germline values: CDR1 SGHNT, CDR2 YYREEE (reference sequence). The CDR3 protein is CASSFDRGDTGELFF. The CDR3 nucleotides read TGTGCCAGCAGTTTTGACAGGGGGGACACCGGGGAGCTGTTTTTT.

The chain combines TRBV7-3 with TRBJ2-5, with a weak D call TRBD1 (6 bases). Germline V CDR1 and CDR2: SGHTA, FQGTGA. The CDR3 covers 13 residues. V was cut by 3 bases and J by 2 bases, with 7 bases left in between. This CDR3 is CASSFGTQETQYF. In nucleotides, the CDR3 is TGTGCCAGCAGCTTCGGGACACAAGAGACCCAGTACTTC.

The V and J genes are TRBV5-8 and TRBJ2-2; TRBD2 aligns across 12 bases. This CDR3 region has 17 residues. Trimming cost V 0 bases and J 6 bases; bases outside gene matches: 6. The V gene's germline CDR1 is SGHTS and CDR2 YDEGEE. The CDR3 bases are TGTGCCAGCAGCTTGGCCGCGACTAGCGGGAGCCCCGGGGAGCTGTTTTTT. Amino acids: CASSLAATSGSPGELFF.

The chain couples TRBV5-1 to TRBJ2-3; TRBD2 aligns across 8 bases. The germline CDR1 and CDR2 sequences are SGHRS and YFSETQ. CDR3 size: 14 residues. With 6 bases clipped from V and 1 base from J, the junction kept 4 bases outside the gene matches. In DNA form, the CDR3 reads TGCGCCAGCACCGCGACTAGCGGCACAGATACGCAGTATTTT. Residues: CASTATSGTDTQYF. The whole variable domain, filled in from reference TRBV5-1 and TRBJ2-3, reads KAGVTQTPRYLIKTRGQQVTLSCSPISGHRSVSWYQQTPGQGLQFLFEYFSETQRNKGNFPGRFSGRQFSNSRSEMNVSTLELGDSALYLCASTATSGTDTQYFGPGTRLTVL.

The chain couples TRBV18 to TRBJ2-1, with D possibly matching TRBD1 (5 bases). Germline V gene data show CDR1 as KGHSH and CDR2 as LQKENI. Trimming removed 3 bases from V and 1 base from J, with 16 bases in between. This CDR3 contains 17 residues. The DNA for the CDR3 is TGTGCCAGCTCACCCCAACCGGCAGGACAATCCTACAATGAGCAGTTCTTC. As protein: CASSPQPAGQSYNEQFF.

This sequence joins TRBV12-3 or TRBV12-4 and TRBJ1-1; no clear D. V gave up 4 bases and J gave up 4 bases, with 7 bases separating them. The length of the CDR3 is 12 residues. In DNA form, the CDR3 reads TGTGCCAGCAGTTCGGGGTTCACTGAAGCTTTCTTT. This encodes CASSSGFTEAFF.

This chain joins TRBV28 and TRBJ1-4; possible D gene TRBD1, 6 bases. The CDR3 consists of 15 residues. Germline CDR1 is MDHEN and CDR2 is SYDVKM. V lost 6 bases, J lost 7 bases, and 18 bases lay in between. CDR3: CASSPTGSRGEKLFF. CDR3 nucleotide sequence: TGTGCCAGCAGCCCGACCGGATCCAGGGGTGAAAAACTGTTTTTT.

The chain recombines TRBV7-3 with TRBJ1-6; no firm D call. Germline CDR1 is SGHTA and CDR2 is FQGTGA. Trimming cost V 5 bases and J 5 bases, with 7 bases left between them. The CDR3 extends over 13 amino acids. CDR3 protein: CASSINNNSPLHF. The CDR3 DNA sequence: TGTGCCAGCAGCATAAACAATAATTCACCCCTCCACTTT.

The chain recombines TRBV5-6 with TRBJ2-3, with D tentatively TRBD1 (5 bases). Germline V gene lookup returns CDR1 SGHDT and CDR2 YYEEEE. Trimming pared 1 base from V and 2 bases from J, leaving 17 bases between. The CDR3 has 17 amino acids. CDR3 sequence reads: CASSLFAGPLTTDTQYF. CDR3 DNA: TGTGCCAGCAGCTTGTTTGCAGGGCCTTTAACCACAGATACGCAGTATTTT.

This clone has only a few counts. CDR3 residues: CASRDRNLGGQPQHF. The CDR3 nucleotides read TGCGCCAGCAGAGACAGGAATTTGGGCGGTCAGCCCCAGCATTTT. The chain is built from TRBV10-2 and TRBJ1-5, with D possibly TRBD1 on 6 matching bases. The CDR3 has 15 amino acids. The V end was cut by 6 bases, the J end by 6 bases, with 18 bases between. Germline-derived CDR1 and CDR2 are WSHSY and SAAADI.

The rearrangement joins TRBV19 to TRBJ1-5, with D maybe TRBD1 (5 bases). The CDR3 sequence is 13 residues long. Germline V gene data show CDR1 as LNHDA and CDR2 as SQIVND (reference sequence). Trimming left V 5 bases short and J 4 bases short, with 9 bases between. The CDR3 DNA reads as TGTGCCAGTAGTGACAGACGGAATCAGCCCCAGCATTTT. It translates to CASSDRRNQPQHF.

The CDR3 DNA reads TGTGCCAGCAGTTGGACACTCAACTCCTACGAGCAGTACTTC. Protein sequence: CASSWTLNSYEQYF. The rearrangement joins TRBV27 to TRBJ2-7, with D possibly TRBD1 on 5 matching bases. The germline CDR1 and CDR2 sequences are MNHEY and SMNVEV (reference sequence). The CDR3 is 14 amino acids. The V gene lost 4 bases and the J gene lost 0 bases, with 10 bases spanning the gap.

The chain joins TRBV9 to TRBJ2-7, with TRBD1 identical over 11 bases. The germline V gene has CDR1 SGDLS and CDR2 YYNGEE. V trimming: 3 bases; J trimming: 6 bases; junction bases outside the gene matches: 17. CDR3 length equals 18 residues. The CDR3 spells CASSAIPQGTGGFGEQYF. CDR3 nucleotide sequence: TGTGCCAGCAGCGCCATCCCTCAGGGGACAGGGGGGTTCGGCGAGCAGTACTTC. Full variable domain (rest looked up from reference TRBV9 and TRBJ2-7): DSGVTQTPKHLITATGQRVTLRCSPRSGDLSVYWYQQSLDQGLQFLIQYYNGEERAKGNILERFSAQQFPDLHSELNLSSLELGDSALYFCASSAIPQGTGGFGEQYFGPGTRLTVT.

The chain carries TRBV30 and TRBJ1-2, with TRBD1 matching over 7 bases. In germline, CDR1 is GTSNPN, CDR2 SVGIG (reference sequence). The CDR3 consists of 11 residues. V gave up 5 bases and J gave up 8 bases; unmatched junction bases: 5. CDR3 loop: CAWGTVAGYTF. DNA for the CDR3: TGTGCCTGGGGGACAGTAGCGGGCTACACCTTC.

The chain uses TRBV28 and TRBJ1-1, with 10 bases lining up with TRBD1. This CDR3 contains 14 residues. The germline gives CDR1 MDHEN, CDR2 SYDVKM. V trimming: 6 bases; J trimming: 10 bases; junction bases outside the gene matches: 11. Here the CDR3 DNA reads TGTGCCAGCAGCCAATCGGGACAGGGGAAGGGAGCTTTCTTT. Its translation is CASSQSGQGKGAFF.

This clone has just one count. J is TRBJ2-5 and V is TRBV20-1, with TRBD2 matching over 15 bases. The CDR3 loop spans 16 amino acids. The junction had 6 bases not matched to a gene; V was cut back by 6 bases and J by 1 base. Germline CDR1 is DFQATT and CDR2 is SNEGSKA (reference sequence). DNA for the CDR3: TGCAGTGCGAGTGGGACTAGCGGGAGGACCCAAGAGACCCAGTACTTC. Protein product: CSASGTSGRTQETQYF.

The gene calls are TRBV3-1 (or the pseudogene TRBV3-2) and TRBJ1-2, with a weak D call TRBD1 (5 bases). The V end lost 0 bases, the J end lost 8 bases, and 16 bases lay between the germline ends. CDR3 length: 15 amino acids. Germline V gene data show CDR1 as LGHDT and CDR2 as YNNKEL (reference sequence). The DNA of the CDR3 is TGTGCCAGCAGCCAAGATCAAAGGGGTCAGGGAGGCTACACCTTC. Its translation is CASSQDQRGQGGYTF.

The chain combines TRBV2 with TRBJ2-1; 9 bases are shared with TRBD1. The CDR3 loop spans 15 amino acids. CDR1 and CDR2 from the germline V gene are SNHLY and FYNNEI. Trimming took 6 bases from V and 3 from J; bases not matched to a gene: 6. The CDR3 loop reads CASSERGQGYNEQFF. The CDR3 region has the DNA TGTGCCAGCAGCGAAAGGGGACAGGGCTACAATGAGCAGTTCTTC.

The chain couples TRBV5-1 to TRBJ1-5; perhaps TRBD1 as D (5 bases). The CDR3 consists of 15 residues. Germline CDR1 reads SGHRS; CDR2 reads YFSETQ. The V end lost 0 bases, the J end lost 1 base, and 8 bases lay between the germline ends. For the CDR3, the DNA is TGCGCCAGCAGCTTGGACGGGACGAGCAATCAGCCCCAGCATTTT. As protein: CASSLDGTSNQPQHF.

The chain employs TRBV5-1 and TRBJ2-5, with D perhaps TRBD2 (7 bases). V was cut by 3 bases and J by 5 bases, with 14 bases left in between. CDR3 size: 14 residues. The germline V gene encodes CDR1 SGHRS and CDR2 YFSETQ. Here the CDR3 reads CASSWGGPDETQYF. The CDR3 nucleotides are TGCGCCAGCAGCTGGGGGGGGCCGGACGAGACCCAGTACTTC.

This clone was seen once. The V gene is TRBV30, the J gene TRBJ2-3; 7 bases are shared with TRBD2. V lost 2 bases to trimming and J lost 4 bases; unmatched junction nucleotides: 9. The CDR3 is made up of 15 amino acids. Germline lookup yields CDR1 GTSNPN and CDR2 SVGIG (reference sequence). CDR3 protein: CAWSLGGSRADTQYF. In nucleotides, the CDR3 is TGTGCCTGGAGTCTGGGCGGGAGTAGGGCAGATACGCAGTATTTT.